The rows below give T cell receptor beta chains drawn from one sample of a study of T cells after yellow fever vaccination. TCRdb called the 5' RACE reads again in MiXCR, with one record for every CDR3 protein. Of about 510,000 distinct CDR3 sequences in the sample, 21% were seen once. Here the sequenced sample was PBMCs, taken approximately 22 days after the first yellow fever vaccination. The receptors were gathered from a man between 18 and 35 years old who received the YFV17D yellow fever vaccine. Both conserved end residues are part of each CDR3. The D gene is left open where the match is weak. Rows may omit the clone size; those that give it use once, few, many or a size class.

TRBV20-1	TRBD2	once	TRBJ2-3	CSATRLAGGSTDTQYF	TGCAGTGCTACCAGACTAGCGGGGGGTAGCACAGATACGCAGTATTTT
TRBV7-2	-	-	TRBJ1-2	CASSDQLNYGYTF	TGTGCCAGCAGCGATCAGCTCAACTATGGCTACACCTTC
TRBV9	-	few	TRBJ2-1	CASSVDRGSTYNEQFF	TGTGCCAGCAGCGTAGATAGAGGGTCAACCTACAATGAGCAGTTCTTC
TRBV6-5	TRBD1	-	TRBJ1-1	CASGRDRGRGTEAFF	TGTGCCAGCGGCCGGGACAGGGGGCGCGGGACTGAAGCTTTCTTT
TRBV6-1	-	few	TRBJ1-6	CASRATGYNSPLHF	TGTGCCAGCAGGGCGACAGGTTACAATTCACCCCTCCACTTT
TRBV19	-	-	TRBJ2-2	CASSISWNTGELFF	TGTGCCAGTAGTATCTCCTGGAACACCGGGGAGCTGTTTTTT
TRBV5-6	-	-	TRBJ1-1	CASSLLGHLNTEAFF	TGTGCCAGCAGCTTGTTAGGACACCTGAACACTGAAGCTTTCTTT
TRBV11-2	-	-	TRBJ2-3	CASSYHGGSTDTQYF	TGTGCCAGCAGCTACCACGGGGGTAGCACAGATACGCAGTATTTT
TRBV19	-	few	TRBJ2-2	CASSEARPGELFF	TGTGCCAGTAGTGAAGCACGACCCGGGGAGCTGTTTTTT
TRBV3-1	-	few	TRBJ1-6	CASSPRYSPLHF	TGTGCCAGCAGCCCCCGTTACTCACCCCTCCACTTT
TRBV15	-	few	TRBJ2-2	CATSEEVGELFF	TGTGCCACCAGTGAAGAGGTCGGGGAGCTGTTTTTT
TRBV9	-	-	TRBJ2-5	CASSVGGGPQETQYF	TGTGCCAGCAGCGTAGGAGGGGGGCCCCAAGAGACCCAGTACTTC
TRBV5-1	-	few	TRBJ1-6	CASSSWQANSPLHF	TGCGCCAGCAGCTCTTGGCAGGCCAATTCACCCCTCCACTTT
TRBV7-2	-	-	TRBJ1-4	CASSFVGRTNEKLFF	TGTGCCAGCAGCTTCGTCGGCAGGACTAATGAAAAACTGTTTTTT
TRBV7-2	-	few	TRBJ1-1	CASSLARANTEAFF	TGTGCCAGCAGCTTAGCCAGGGCGAACACTGAAGCTTTCTTT
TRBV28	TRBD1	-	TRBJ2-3	CATGQDTDTQYF	TGTGCCACAGGACAGGACACAGATACGCAGTATTTT
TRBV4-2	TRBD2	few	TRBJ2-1	CASSDLAGGFYNEQFF	TGTGCCAGCAGTGATTTAGCGGGGGGCTTCTACAATGAGCAGTTCTTC
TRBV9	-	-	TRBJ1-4	CASSEVAGFGKLFF	TGTGCCAGCAGTGAAGTGGCAGGGTTTGGGAAACTGTTTTTT
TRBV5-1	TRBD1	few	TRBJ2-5	CASSLGDRTAETQYF	TGCGCCAGCAGCTTGGGGGACAGAACGGCCGAGACCCAGTACTTC
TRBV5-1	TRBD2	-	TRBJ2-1	CASSLGRGGVNEQFF	TGCGCCAGCAGCTTGGGGCGGGGGGGGGTCAATGAGCAGTTCTTC
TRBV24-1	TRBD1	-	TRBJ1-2	CATSDATGGNYGYTF	TGTGCCACCAGTGATGCGACAGGGGGAAACTATGGCTACACCTTC
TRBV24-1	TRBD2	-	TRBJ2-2	CATSDYGTTNTGELFF	TGTGCCACCAGTGATTACGGGACTACTAACACCGGGGAGCTGTTTTTT